The 9 T cell receptor beta chains below come from one sample, sequenced in a study of PD-1 blockade in classical Hodgkin lymphoma. The time point: cycle 4 day 1 (C4D1), after six to seven weeks of nivolumab. The patients all showed relapse after autologous stem cell transplantation, while their brentuximab vedotin exposure varied. Clones were read by immunoSEQ multiplex PCR, and TCRdb kept only the in-frame ones, dropping some. Of about 24,000 clones in the sample, under 90% were seen once. This material consisted of peripheral blood mononuclear cells (PBMCs), taken before the fourth cycle of nivolumab. The receptors were sampled from a human donor with classical Hodgkin lymphoma.

The chain joins TRBV2 to TRBJ2-2, with D perhaps matching TRBD1 or TRBD2 (5 bases each). The CDR3 length is 15 residues. Trimming took 7 bases from V and 6 from J, leaving 18 bases between them. Germline assignment: CDR1 SNHLY and CDR2 FYNNEI. CDR3 nucleotide sequence: TGTGCCAGCACCTTCGTGGGGGTCAACGCCGGGGAGCTGTTTTTT. Amino acid sequence: CASTFVGVNAGELFF.

The rearrangement uses TRBV7-9 and TRBJ2-1; 8 bases line up with TRBD2. CDR3 size: 15 residues. Germline trimming cut 2 bases from V and 5 bases from J; bases unmatched to any gene: 5. CDR1 SEHNR and CDR2 FQNEAQ come from the germline V gene (reference sequence). CDR3 bases: TGTGCCAGCAGCTTACTAGCGGGTCACCACAATGAGCAGTTCTTC. Its translation is CASSLLAGHHNEQFF.

The chain joins TRBV28 to TRBJ2-3, with D maybe TRBD2 (6 bases). Germline CDR1 and CDR2: MDHEN and SYDVKM. V lost 6 bases and J 2 bases, leaving 15 bases between the germline ends. The CDR3 totals 15 residues. In nucleotides, the CDR3 is TGTGCCAGCAGCGTGGGTAGCGGAGTCACAGATACGCAGTATTTT. This codes for CASSVGSGVTDTQYF.

The rearrangement joins TRBV7-9 to TRBJ2-1; 10 positions agree with TRBD2. V was clipped by 5 bases and J by 9 bases; unmatched bases: 10. The CDR3 is 15 amino acids. The germline V gene has CDR1 SEHNR and CDR2 FQNEAQ (reference sequence). The CDR3 is CASSPLAGGGGEQFF. The DNA for the CDR3 is TGTGCCAGCAGCCCATTAGCGGGAGGAGGAGGTGAGCAGTTCTTC.

V and J are TRBV7-9 and TRBJ1-1; D is possibly TRBD1 (6 bases). Looked up from germline, CDR1 is SEHNR and CDR2 is FQNEAQ (reference sequence). The CDR3 runs to 14 residues. Between the trimmed V and J ends, which lost 6 bases and 8 bases, there was a span of 19 bases. The CDR3 nucleotides read TGTGCCAGCAGGTCCTTGGGGGGCCGAAGAGAAGCTTTCTTT. Its translation: CASRSLGGRREAFF.

In DNA, the CDR3 is TGTGCCAGCAGCGCCCAGGGTGGAAACACTGAAGCTTTCTTT. Encoded protein: CASSAQGGNTEAFF. This chain connects TRBV9 to TRBJ1-1; maybe TRBD1 (5 bases). V gave up 3 bases and J gave up 2 bases, with 11 bases separating them. CDR1 SGDLS and CDR2 YYNGEE come from the germline V gene. CDR3 length: 14 residues.

This chain joins TRBV28 and TRBJ1-1; D gene unclear. This CDR3 is 15 amino acids long. Germline V CDR1 and CDR2: MDHEN, SYDVKM. The ends were cut back, 4 bases at V and 1 base at J, with 13 bases in the middle. This chain's CDR3 is CASSSMLEGNTEAFF. The CDR3 DNA reads TGTGCCAGCAGTTCAATGCTGGAGGGGAACACTGAAGCTTTCTTT.

The gene calls are TRBV4-1 and TRBJ2-3; D is perhaps TRBD2 (6 bases). The CDR3 covers 14 residues. Trimming removed 4 bases at V and 7 bases at J, with 15 bases between. Germline V gives CDR1 MGHRA, CDR2 YSYEKL. In nucleotides, the CDR3 is TGCGCCAGCAGCCCTTCAACTAGCTTCCATACGCAGTATTTT. Protein sequence: CASSPSTSFHTQYF.

The rearrangement uses TRBV7-9 and TRBJ2-1; a possible D gene is TRBD1 (5 bases). CDR3 length: 14 amino acids. Germline lookup yields CDR1 SEHNR and CDR2 FQNEAQ (reference sequence). Deletions cut 1 base from V and 3 bases from J, with 7 bases between. Here the CDR3 reads CASSLDRNYNEQFF. In DNA form, the CDR3 reads TGTGCCAGCAGCTTAGACAGGAACTACAATGAGCAGTTCTTC.